Listed below are T cell receptor beta chains from one sample, sequenced in a study of blood T cell repertoires in COVID-19. Libraries were prepared by immunoSEQ multiplex PCR; TCRdb keeps only in-frame clonotypes and omits some of them. This sample has approximately 160,000 clones, with around 81% found just once. The sequenced sample consisted of peripheral blood. These receptor sequences come from a man in his sixties or seventies who had recovered from COVID-19. The CDR3 runs from the conserved cysteine through the conserved F or W. The D gene is left open where the match is weak. Where a row states a size, it is once, few, many or the class of an expanded clone; other rows omit it.

size,V,D,J,CDR3,DNA
once,TRBV5-4,NA,TRBJ2-3,CASSLGGRTDTQYF,TGTGCCAGCAGCTTGGGCGGCCGCACAGATACGCAGTATTTT
NA,TRBV6-6,NA,TRBJ1-1,CASSYSTGTEAFF,TGTGCCAGCAGTTACTCGACTGGCACTGAAGCTTTCTTT
NA,TRBV21-1,NA,TRBJ2-2,CASSPRLTSGRRMVGELFF,TGTGCCAGCAGCCCACGACTGACTAGCGGGAGGAGGATGGTGGGGGAGCTGTTTTTT
NA,TRBV19,TRBD2,TRBJ2-1,CASSIVGQRGNEQFF,TGTGCCAGTAGTATAGTTGGCCAGCGGGGCAATGAGCAGTTCTTC
NA,TRBV5-4,NA,TRBJ1-1,CASSLGAGVMNTEAFF,TGTGCCAGCAGCTTGGGGGCAGGGGTGATGAACACTGAAGCTTTCTTT
few,TRBV7-2,TRBD2,TRBJ2-1,CASSLRAGEGNEQFF,TGTGCCAGCAGCTTACGGGCGGGAGAGGGCAATGAGCAGTTCTTC
NA,TRBV5-1,NA,TRBJ2-1,CASSSTETGYDEQFF,TGCGCCAGCAGCTCGACCGAAACAGGGTATGATGAGCAGTTCTTC
NA,TRBV19,TRBD2,TRBJ2-1,CASSIGGVRYNEQFF,TGTGCCAGTAGTATCGGGGGGGTCCGCTACAATGAGCAGTTCTTC
NA,TRBV10-3,NA,TRBJ1-3,CAITWTVAPYRAGNTIYF,TGTGCCATCACCTGGACAGTAGCCCCATATCGAGCTGGAAACACCATATATTTT
NA,TRBV19,NA,TRBJ2-1,CASSVWLAGNNEQFF,TGTGCCAGTAGTGTGTGGCTAGCCGGGAACAATGAGCAGTTCTTC
NA,TRBV6-5,NA,TRBJ1-4,CASSLTTGATNEKLFF,TGTGCCAGCAGTTTGACCACAGGTGCAACTAATGAAAAACTGTTTTTT
NA,TRBV6-5,TRBD1,TRBJ2-7,CASSGQVSYEQYF,TGTGCCAGCAGCGGACAGGTCAGCTACGAGCAGTACTTC
NA,TRBV6-2/TRBV6-3,TRBD1,TRBJ1-2,CASSRTGNYGYTF,TGTGCCAGCAGCCGGACAGGGAACTATGGCTACACCTTC
NA,TRBV11-2,NA,TRBJ2-3,CASSLDPLGSSTDTQYF,TGTGCCAGCAGCTTAGATCCCTTAGGTAGCAGCACAGATACGCAGTATTTT
NA,TRBV5-1,NA,TRBJ1-1,CASSFRGEAFF,TGCGCCAGCAGCTTTCGAGGAGAAGCTTTCTTT
NA,TRBV10-2,TRBD1,TRBJ1-5,CASSDQGGQPQHF,TGCGCCAGCAGTGACCAGGGGGGCCAGCCCCAGCATTTT
few,TRBV19,NA,TRBJ1-4,CASSSAGSTNEKLFF,TGTGCCAGTAGTAGCGCAGGTTCAACTAATGAAAAACTGTTTTTT
NA,TRBV9,NA,TRBJ1-5,CAGVGGGNQPQHF,TGTGCCGGGGTAGGAGGAGGCAATCAGCCCCAGCATTTT
NA,TRBV28,TRBD1,TRBJ1-2,CASSSRQGGYTF,TGTGCCAGCAGTTCTCGACAGGGCGGCTACACCTTC
once,TRBV19,NA,TRBJ2-1,CASSGDFGNEQFF,TGTGCCAGTAGTGGGGACTTTGGCAATGAGCAGTTCTTC
NA,TRBV5-1,TRBD2,TRBJ2-1,CASSRTSGRGNEQFF,TGCGCCAGCAGCAGGACTAGCGGGAGAGGCAATGAGCAGTTCTTC
few,TRBV5-1,NA,TRBJ1-1,CASSLEDPTRGAEAFF,TGCGCCAGCAGCTTGGAAGACCCCACCCGGGGGGCTGAAGCTTTCTTT
NA,TRBV11-1,TRBD2,TRBJ2-7,CASSSSSGASREQYF,TGTGCCAGCAGCTCTTCTAGCGGGGCCTCCCGGGAGCAGTACTTC